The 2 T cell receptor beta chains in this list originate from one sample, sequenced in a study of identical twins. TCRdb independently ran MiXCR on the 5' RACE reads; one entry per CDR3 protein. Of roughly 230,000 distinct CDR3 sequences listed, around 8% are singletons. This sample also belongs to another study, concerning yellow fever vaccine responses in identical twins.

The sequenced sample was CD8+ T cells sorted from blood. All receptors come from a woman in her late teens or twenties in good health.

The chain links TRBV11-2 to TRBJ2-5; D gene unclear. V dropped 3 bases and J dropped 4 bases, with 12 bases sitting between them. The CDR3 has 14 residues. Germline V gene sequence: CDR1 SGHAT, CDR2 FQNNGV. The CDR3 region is CASSLIGQGETQYF. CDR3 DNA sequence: TGTGCCAGCAGCTTGATTGGGCAAGGAGAGACCCAGTACTTC.

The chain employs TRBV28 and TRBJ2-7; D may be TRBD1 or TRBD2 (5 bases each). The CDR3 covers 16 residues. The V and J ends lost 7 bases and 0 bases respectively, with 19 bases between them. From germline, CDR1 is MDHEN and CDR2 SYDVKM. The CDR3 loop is CASTHFRGLYSYEQYF. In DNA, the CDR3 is TGTGCCAGCACCCATTTCCGGGGCCTCTACTCCTACGAGCAGTACTTC.